This TCR beta chain was documented in a study of glioma-infiltrating T cells after dendritic cell vaccination. Study-wide background: Dendritic cell vaccination trial patients had either newly diagnosed or recurrent glioblastoma. Dendritic cell vaccine was injected intradermally three times, biweekly.

Trimming cost V 4 bases and J 0 bases, with 10 bases left between them. CDR3 length: 15 residues. Germline CDR1 and CDR2: SGHNT and YYREEE (reference sequence). Data came from immunoSEQ multiplex PCR; TCRdb stores just in-frame clones and leaves some out. The sample holds about 65,000 clones, approximately 89% seen once. Time point given: after dendritic cell vaccination, including at tumor progression/relapse. The V gene is TRBV5-4, the J gene TRBJ1-4, with D perhaps TRBD1 (5 bases). The sample here was blood, taken after dendritic cell vaccination. The sequence came from a human donor with glioblastoma. The CDR3 DNA is TGTGCCAGCAGCCTCGGGGGGACAACTAATGAAAAACTGTTTTTT. Protein: CASSLGGTTNEKLFF.